Reported below is one T cell receptor (beta chain). These data originate in a study of radiotherapy plus CTLA-4 blockade in lung cancer. The length of the CDR3 is 14 residues. Germline V CDR1 and CDR2: SGHAT, FQNNGV. The V and J ends lost 5 bases and 6 bases, in that order; junction bases with no gene match: 9. Repertoires were generated with immunoSEQ multiplex PCR, while TCRdb's copy carries only in-frame clones and drops some. Of about 78,000 clones detected, approximately 86% appear once; the ten largest clones hold over 0.85%. J is TRBJ2-7 and V is TRBV11-2, with 8 bases matching TRBD1. The TCR sequence derives from a human donor with non-small cell lung cancer who had stable disease on radiotherapy plus ipilimumab. The specimen comprised peripheral blood, sampled from a patient treated with radiotherapy plus ipilimumab. The CDR3 protein is CASSLTGDRGEQYF. CDR3 DNA: TGTGCCAGCAGCCTGACAGGGGATCGAGGCGAGCAGTACTTC. Full variable domain (missing parts from reference TRBV11-2 and TRBJ2-7): EAGVAQSPRYKIIEKRQSVAFWCNPISGHATLYWYQQILGQGPKLLIQFQNNGVVDDSQLPKDRFSAERLKGVDSTLKIQPAKLEDSAVYLCASSLTGDRGEQYFGPGTRLTVT.